This passage covers 10 T cell receptor beta chains from one sample sequenced in a study of cytomegalovirus exposure and HLA in healthy donors. This table comes from immunoSEQ multiplex PCR, and its TCRdb copy is limited to in-frame clones, with some not included. Counted here are roughly 100,000 clones, about 95% occurring once; the ten biggest clones make up roughly 0.9%. Sequencing was performed on PBMCs. The receptor set was obtained from a woman aged 18 to 35 in good health and CMV-seronegative.

The chain couples TRBV7-2 to TRBJ2-7; tentative D call: TRBD1 (5 bases). The germline V and J ends were trimmed by 2 bases and 5 bases, with 7 bases remaining between them. CDR1 SGHTA and CDR2 FQGNSA come from the germline V gene. The CDR3 length is 12 residues. CDR3 coding DNA: TGTGCCAGCAGCTTACAGGGAAACGAGCAGTACTTC. Its translation: CASSLQGNEQYF.

The count of this clone is one. V is TRBV14 and J is TRBJ2-3; D might be TRBD2 (6 bases). Germline V gives CDR1 SGHDN, CDR2 FVKESK. Trimming cost V 1 base and J 2 bases, with 10 bases left between them. CDR3 length equals 15 residues. CDR3 region: CASSQATSPTDTQYF. CDR3 sequence (DNA): TGTGCCAGCAGCCAAGCAACTAGCCCCACAGATACGCAGTATTTT.

The chain couples TRBV5-1 to TRBJ2-7; 7 bases match TRBD2. The CDR3 has 16 residues. Germline V gene sequence: CDR1 SGHRS, CDR2 YFSETQ. V shed 0 bases, J shed 4 bases, and the junction held 10 bases outside the gene matches. The CDR3 region has the DNA TGCGCCAGCAGCTTGGGACAGACAGCGGGGTCGTACGAGCAGTACTTC. It encodes CASSLGQTAGSYEQYF.

The rearrangement joins TRBV5-4 to TRBJ2-7, with TRBD1 identical over 10 bases. The germline CDR1 and CDR2 sequences are SGHNT and YYREEE (reference sequence). The CDR3 is made up of 14 amino acids. V lost 0 bases, J lost 5 bases, and 2 bases stayed unmatched. CDR3 region: CASSLAGQGDEQYF. The DNA of the CDR3 is TGTGCCAGCAGCTTGGCCGGACAGGGGGACGAGCAGTACTTC.

The CDR3 loop is CASSQSQGKNTEAFF. The CDR3, as DNA: TGTGCCAGCTCACAGTCACAGGGGAAGAACACTGAAGCTTTCTTT. J is TRBJ1-1 and V is TRBV18; 7 bases are shared with TRBD1. V dropped 4 bases and J dropped 1; count of bases not matched to a gene: 6. The CDR3 contains 15 residues. Per the germline V gene, CDR1 is KGHSH and CDR2 is LQKENI. The full variable domain, rest sourced from reference TRBV18 and TRBJ1-1, is NAGVMQNPRHLVRRRGQEARLRCSPMKGHSHVYWYRQLPEEGLKFMVYLQKENIIDESGMPKERFSAEFPKEGPSILRIQQVVRGDSAAYFCASSQSQGKNTEAFFGQGTRLTVV.

J is TRBJ2-7 and V is TRBV18, with a tentative D call TRBD2 (5 bases). The germline CDR1 and CDR2 sequences are KGHSH and LQKENI. V shed 1 base and J shed 5 bases, with 9 bases lying between them. The CDR3 extends over 13 amino acids. CDR3 sequence: CASSPRWEHEQYF. DNA for the CDR3: TGTGCCAGCTCACCACGATGGGAGCACGAGCAGTACTTC.

This chain links TRBV16 with TRBJ2-7; TRBD2 matches 16 bases. This CDR3 is 19 amino acids long. From germline, CDR1 is KGHSY and CDR2 FQNENV. V shed 0 bases and J 4 bases; nucleotides not matched to a gene: 9. The CDR3 nucleotides read TGTGCCAGCAGCCAATCTGGATTGGGACTAGCGGGAGGGAGATACGAGCAGTACTTC. Translating it yields CASSQSGLGLAGGRYEQYF.

This clone was seen once. The chain has TRBV29-1 and TRBJ2-3; TRBD2 aligns across 7 bases. The V gene's germline CDR1 is SQVTM and CDR2 ANQGSEA. J lost 4 bases, V lost 7 bases, and 11 bases had no gene match. This CDR3 is built from 14 residues. CDR3: CSEAGRGVADTQYF. CDR3 coding DNA: TGCAGCGAGGCGGGACGGGGGGTCGCAGATACGCAGTATTTT.

The chain recombines TRBV9 with TRBJ2-5; 8 bases align to TRBD2. This CDR3 is 15 amino acids long. The V gene end was trimmed by 1 base and the J gene end by 7 bases; junction bases not matched to a gene: 9. Germline loops: CDR1 SGDLS, CDR2 YYNGEE. In nucleotides, the CDR3 is TGTGCCAGCAGCGTATCGGGGACTAGTTCTGGGACCCAGTACTTC. Residues: CASSVSGTSSGTQYF. Full variable domain (remainder filled in from reference TRBV9 and TRBJ2-5): DSGVTQTPKHLITATGQRVTLRCSPRSGDLSVYWYQQSLDQGLQFLIQYYNGEERAKGNILERFSAQQFPDLHSELNLSSLELGDSALYFCASSVSGTSSGTQYFGPGTRLLVL.

This rearrangement joins TRBV9 to TRBJ2-6; 7 bases agree with TRBD1. In germline, CDR1 is SGDLS, CDR2 YYNGEE. The CDR3 is 18 amino acids. V gave up 0 bases and J gave up 1 base; unmatched junction bases: 7. CDR3: CASSVVGPGGSGANVLTF. DNA for the CDR3: TGTGCCAGCAGCGTAGTAGGGCCAGGGGGTTCTGGGGCCAACGTCCTGACTTTC.